The present T cell receptor beta chain was sequenced within a study of blood T cell repertoires in COVID-19. Overall study: Nucleic acid was either cDNA or gDNA, and it came from T cells, B-cell-depleted T cells, or PBMCs.

V was trimmed by 6 bases and J by 7 bases, leaving 9 bases between them. There are 12 residues in the CDR3. Germline V CDR1 and CDR2: MNHEY, SVGAGI. Using immunoSEQ multiplex PCR, the repertoire was profiled, and TCRdb retains in-frame clones only, with some absent. The repertoire holds about 160,000 clones, with just under 80% as singletons. This clone was observed once. The sequence derives from an elderly woman with acute or convalescent COVID-19. Sequenced sample: peripheral blood. The rearrangement joins TRBV6-5 to TRBJ1-4; D not certain. This CDR3 reads CASRGPGEKLFF. DNA for the CDR3: TGTGCCAGCAGGGGCCCCGGTGAAAAACTGTTTTTT.